This TCR beta chain was identified during a study of shared clonotypes between healthy human individuals. For the study at large: Each donor's CD4 naive and CD4 memory cells filled three plates apiece, CD8 naive two, and CD8 memory one.

Concerning this clone: As yet, its antigen is unknown.

Study findings and constraints: An anticipated effect of sequencing depth on clonotype sharing among donors was recognized. Unshared clonotypes carried lower generation probabilities than those common to all four donors.

Using immunoSEQ multiplex PCR, the repertoire was profiled, and TCRdb retains in-frame clones only, with some absent. The sample holds around 1.9 million clones, roughly 93% seen once. It was CD45RO-negative cells, positively selected for CCR7, that made up naive CD8 cells, with terminally differentiated effector memory CD45RA+ cells excluded. The source of this sequence is a man aged 18 to 29 in good health. Some clones in this sample may be carry-over from other donors' samples. Material: naive CD8+ T cells from PBMCs.

CDR3 DNA sequence: TGTGCCAGCAGTTTAAGTGGAAACTCTGGAAACACCATATATTTT. Its protein is CASSLSGNSGNTIYF. The gene calls are TRBV27 and TRBJ1-3, with no clear D. Germline V gene data show CDR1 as MNHEY and CDR2 as SMNVEV (reference sequence). This CDR3 has 15 residues. Trimming removed 2 bases at V and 0 bases at J, with 8 bases between.